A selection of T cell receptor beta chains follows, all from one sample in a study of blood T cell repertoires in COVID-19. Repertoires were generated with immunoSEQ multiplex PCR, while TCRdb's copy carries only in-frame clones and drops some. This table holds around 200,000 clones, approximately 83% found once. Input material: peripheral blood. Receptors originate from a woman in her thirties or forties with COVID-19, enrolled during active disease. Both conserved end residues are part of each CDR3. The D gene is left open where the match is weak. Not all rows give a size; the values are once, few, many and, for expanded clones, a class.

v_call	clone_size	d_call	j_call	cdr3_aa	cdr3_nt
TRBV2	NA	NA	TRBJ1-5	CASSRQNRENQPQHF	TGTGCCAGCAGCCGACAAAACAGGGAAAATCAGCCCCAGCATTTT
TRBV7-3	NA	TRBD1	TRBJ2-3	CASSSDRGYPSSTDTQYF	TGTGCCAGCAGCTCGGACAGGGGATACCCTTCTAGCACAGATACGCAGTATTTT
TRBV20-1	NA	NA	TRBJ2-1	CSASMALLTYNEQFF	TGCAGTGCTAGTATGGCCCTCCTCACCTACAATGAGCAGTTCTTC
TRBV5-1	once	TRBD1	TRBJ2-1	CASSLEGAAYNEQFF	TGCGCCAGCAGCTTGGAGGGGGCGGCCTACAATGAGCAGTTCTTC
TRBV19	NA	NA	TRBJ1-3	CASSRRGGRPSGNTIYF	TGTGCCAGTAGTCGGAGGGGGGGCAGGCCCTCTGGAAACACCATATATTTT
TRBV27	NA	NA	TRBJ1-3	CASSLRVNSGNTIYF	TGTGCCAGCAGTCTCCGGGTAAACTCTGGAAACACCATATATTTT
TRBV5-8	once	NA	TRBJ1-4	CASSLLPRGSNEKLFF	TGTGCCAGCAGCTTGCTTCCAAGGGGTTCCAATGAAAAACTGTTTTTT
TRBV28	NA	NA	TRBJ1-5	CASSPSIVYSNQPQHF	TGTGCCAGCAGTCCATCCATAGTCTATAGCAATCAGCCCCAGCATTTT
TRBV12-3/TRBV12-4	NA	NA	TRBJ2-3	CASSYEPTDTQYF	TGTGCCAGCAGTTATGAGCCCACAGATACGCAGTATTTT
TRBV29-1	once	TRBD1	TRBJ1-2	CSVVGDRVFGGYTF	TGCAGCGTTGTAGGGGACAGGGTTTTTGGAGGCTACACCTTC
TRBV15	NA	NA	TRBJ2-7	CATSRARGGREGEQYF	TGTGCCACCAGCAGAGCAAGGGGAGGACGAGAGGGGGAGCAGTACTTC
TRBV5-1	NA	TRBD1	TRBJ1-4	CASSTHRGGTNEKLFF	TGCGCCAGCAGCACCCACAGGGGAGGAACTAATGAAAAACTGTTTTTT
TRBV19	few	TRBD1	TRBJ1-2	CARRKNRDRAVYGYTF	TGTGCCAGGAGAAAGAACCGGGACAGGGCCGTCTATGGCTACACCTTC
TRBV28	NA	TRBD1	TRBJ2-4	CASRAGGAKNIQYF	TGTGCCAGCAGAGCAGGGGGCGCGAAAAACATTCAGTACTTC
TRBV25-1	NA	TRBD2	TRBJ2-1	CASRAGGRGRGNEQFF	TGTGCCAGCAGAGCGGGCGGGAGGGGTCGGGGCAATGAGCAGTTCTTC
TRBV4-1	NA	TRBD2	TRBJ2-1	CASSQEASGNEQFF	TGCGCCAGCAGCCAAGAGGCTAGCGGCAATGAGCAGTTCTTC
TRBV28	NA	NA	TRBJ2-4	CASRKTGSAKNIQYF	TGTGCCAGCAGAAAGACAGGTTCGGCCAAAAACATTCAGTACTTC
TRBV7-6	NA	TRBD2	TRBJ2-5	CASSRYGGEVETQYF	TGTGCCAGCAGCCGCTATGGGGGGGAAGTAGAGACCCAGTACTTC
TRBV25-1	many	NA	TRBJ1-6	CASRPGRHSPLHF	TGTGCCAGCAGGCCGGGGAGGCATTCACCCCTCCACTTT
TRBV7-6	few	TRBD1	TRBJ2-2	CASSWPRTGEPGELFF	TGTGCCAGCAGCTGGCCACGGACAGGGGAACCCGGGGAGCTGTTTTTT
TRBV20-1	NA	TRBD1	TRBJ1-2	CSAYGQGKF	TGCAGTGCTTATGGACAGGGAAAATTC
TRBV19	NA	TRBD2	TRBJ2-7	CASSMLAGAGEQYF	TGTGCCAGTAGTATGCTAGCGGGAGCGGGCGAGCAGTACTTC
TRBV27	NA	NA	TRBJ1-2	CASSKTGEGYTF	TGTGCCAGCAGTAAAACGGGAGAGGGCTACACCTTC
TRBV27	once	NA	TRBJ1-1	CASSSAGRYTEAFF	TGTGCCAGCAGTTCCGCAGGCCGGTACACTGAAGCTTTCTTT
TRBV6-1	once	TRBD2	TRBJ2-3	CASSGKQAGAGDTQYF	TGTGCCAGCAGTGGGAAACAAGCGGGAGCAGGAGATACGCAGTATTTT
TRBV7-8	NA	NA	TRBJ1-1	CASSPAGAPGTEAFF	TGTGCCAGCAGCCCGGCGGGGGCACCGGGGACTGAAGCTTTCTTT
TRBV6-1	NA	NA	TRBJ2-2	CASSDLLGGGELFF	TGTGCCAGCAGTGACCTCCTTGGAGGCGGGGAGCTGTTTTTT
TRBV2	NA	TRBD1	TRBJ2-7	CASIRGHDEQYF	TGTGCCAGCATCAGGGGGCACGACGAGCAGTACTTC
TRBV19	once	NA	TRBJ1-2	CASPKRSGYTF	TGTGCCAGTCCCAAACGGTCTGGCTACACCTTC
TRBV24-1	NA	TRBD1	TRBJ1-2	CATSDQGQGVGYGYTF	TGTGCCACCAGTGACCAGGGACAGGGGGTTGGGTATGGCTACACCTTC
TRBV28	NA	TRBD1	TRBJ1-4	CASSHSGTGYEKLFF	TGTGCCAGCAGTCATTCCGGGACAGGGTATGAAAAACTGTTTTTT
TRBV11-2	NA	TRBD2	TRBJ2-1	CASSAVSGGGNNEQFF	TGTGCCAGCAGCGCCGTTTCCGGGGGGGGGAACAATGAGCAGTTCTTC
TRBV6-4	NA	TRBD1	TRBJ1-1	CASGTGKGTEAFF	TGTGCCAGCGGGACAGGGAAAGGTACTGAAGCTTTCTTT
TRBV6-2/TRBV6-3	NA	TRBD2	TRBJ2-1	CASSSPEGTSGSSDEQFF	TGTGCCAGCAGTTCCCCAGAAGGGACTAGCGGGAGTTCGGATGAGCAGTTCTTC
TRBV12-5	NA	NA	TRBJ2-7	CASGLVLGRRYEQYF	TGTGCTAGTGGTTTGGTATTGGGCCGAAGGTACGAGCAGTACTTC
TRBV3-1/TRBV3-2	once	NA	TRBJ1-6	CASSSFNSPLHF	TGTGCCAGCAGCTCTTTTAATTCACCCCTCCACTTT
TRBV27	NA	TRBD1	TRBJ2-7	CASRWTGFVAEQYF	TGTGCCAGCAGATGGACAGGGTTCGTCGCCGAGCAGTACTTC
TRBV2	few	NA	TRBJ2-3	CASSKSRGTDTQYF	TGTGCCAGCAGTAAAAGTCGGGGTACAGATACGCAGTATTTT
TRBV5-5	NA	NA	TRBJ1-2	CASSFFGSNRGYTF	TGTGCCAGCAGCTTCTTCGGGAGCAATCGTGGCTACACCTTC
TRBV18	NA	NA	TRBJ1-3	CASSPPIREAGNTIYF	TGTGCCAGCTCACCACCCATCAGGGAGGCTGGAAACACCATATATTTT
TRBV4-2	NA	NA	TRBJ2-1	CASSQVQGAGDNEQFF	TGTGCCAGCAGCCAAGTCCAGGGGGCGGGAGACAATGAGCAGTTCTTC
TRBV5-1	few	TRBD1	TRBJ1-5	CASSLDRGNQPQHF	TGCGCCAGCAGCCTAGACAGGGGCAATCAGCCCCAGCATTTT
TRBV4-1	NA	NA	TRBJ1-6	CASSQDLRRVPPLHF	TGCGCCAGCAGCCAAGATCTGAGGAGGGTGCCACCCCTCCACTTT
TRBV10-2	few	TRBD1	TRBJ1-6	CASSQDPGGDDYNSPLHF	TGCGCCAGCAGTCAAGATCCAGGGGGTGACGATTATAATTCACCCCTCCACTTT